The 15 T cell receptor beta chains below all came from one sample that was sequenced in a study of blood T cell repertoires in COVID-19. TCRdb keeps only in-frame clones here, not all; method: immunoSEQ multiplex PCR. The sample has about 370,000 clones, roughly 90% seen once; the top ten hold 3%. The sample consisted of peripheral blood. These TCRs come from a woman aged 30 to 39 with COVID-19, enrolled during active disease.

This chain uses TRBV19 with TRBJ2-5, with D perhaps matching TRBD2 (5 bases). The V end was cut by 1 base, the J end by 5 bases, with 8 bases between. CDR1 LNHDA and CDR2 SQIVND come from the germline V gene (reference sequence). CDR3 length equals 13 residues. DNA for the CDR3: TGTGCCAGTAGTATAGGCGGGTGGGAGACCCAGTACTTC. This codes for CASSIGGWETQYF.

The chain carries TRBV4-3 and TRBJ2-3; D gene ambiguous. Trimming pared 0 bases from V and 1 base from J, leaving 14 bases between. Germline V gives CDR1 LGHNA, CDR2 YSLEER. The length of the CDR3 is 17 residues. For the CDR3, the DNA is TGCGCCAGCAGCCAAGATCATCCAGCGCGACGCACAGATACGCAGTATTTT. This translates into CASSQDHPARRTDTQYF.

The rearrangement links TRBV9 to TRBJ1-5; a possible D gene is TRBD1 (6 bases). CDR3 length equals 15 residues. The V end lost 3 bases, the J end lost 9 bases, and 19 bases lay between the germline ends. CDR1 and CDR2 (germline): SGDLS, YYNGEE. CDR3 in DNA: TGTGCCAGCAGCGCTTCAGGGGCCCTCAATTCGCCCCAGCATTTT. Translation: CASSASGALNSPQHF.

V and J are TRBV11-3 and TRBJ1-1, with D perhaps TRBD1 (5 bases). Germline CDR1 and CDR2: SGHNT and YENEEA. The CDR3 covers 14 residues. V lost 0 bases to trimming and J lost 5 bases, with 10 bases between them. In DNA form, the CDR3 reads TGTGCCAGCAGCTTAGACCGGCGGGGGACTGAAGCTTTCTTT. Translating gives CASSLDRRGTEAFF.

This chain joins TRBV10-3 and TRBJ1-4, with no clear D. The CDR3 is made up of 18 amino acids. Trimming stripped 2 bases from V and 6 bases from J, with 22 bases between. Germline V CDR1 and CDR2: ENHRY, SYGVKD. The CDR3 nucleotides are TGTGCCATCAGTGAGCCGCGGACTACACATGGTAGCGATGAAAAACTGTTTTTT. Translation gives CAISEPRTTHGSDEKLFF.

The chain combines TRBV19 with TRBJ1-1; tentatively, D is TRBD1 (6 bases). Trimming stripped 2 bases from V and 7 bases from J, with 11 bases between. Germline V gene data show CDR1 as LNHDA and CDR2 as SQIVND (reference sequence). The CDR3 runs 13 residues. In DNA, the CDR3 is TGTGCCAGTAGTATAAGGGGGGGGAGTGAAGCTTTCTTT. As protein: CASSIRGGSEAFF.

The chain couples TRBV11-2 to TRBJ1-4; D is undetermined. V shed 3 bases and J shed 7 bases, with 9 bases lying between them. This CDR3 is built from 13 residues. CDR1 is SGHAT, CDR2 FQNNGV, per germline. CDR3 in amino acids: CASSFYGSEKLFF. The CDR3 nucleotides read TGTGCCAGCAGCTTTTACGGGAGTGAAAAACTGTTTTTT.

This chain links TRBV4-1 with TRBJ1-5, with TRBD1 matching 9 bases. Looked up from germline, CDR1 is MGHRA and CDR2 is YSYEKL. V trimming: 6 bases; J trimming: 4 bases; junction bases outside the gene matches: 4. This CDR3 contains 14 residues. In DNA, the CDR3 is TGCGCCAGCAGTACCGGGACAGGGAATCAGCCCCAGCATTTT. It encodes CASSTGTGNQPQHF.

The chain carries TRBV19 and TRBJ2-7, with D unresolved. Germline assignment: CDR1 LNHDA and CDR2 SQIVND (reference sequence). Between the trimmed V and J ends, which lost 6 bases and 4 bases, there was a span of 13 bases. The CDR3 has 13 residues. In DNA form, the CDR3 reads TGTGCCAGTAGCCCAGGTCCCGCGTACGAGCAGTACGTC. Protein product: CASSPGPAYEQYV.

The rearrangement joins TRBV15 to TRBJ2-1; no firm D call. Trimming stripped 3 bases from V and 2 bases from J, with 14 bases between. This CDR3 is built from 16 residues. CDR1 LNHNV and CDR2 YYDKDF come from the germline V gene (reference sequence). The CDR3 here is CATSRERWQPYNEQFF. The CDR3 bases are TGTGCCACCAGCAGGGAGAGATGGCAGCCCTACAATGAGCAGTTCTTC.

This sequence joins TRBV5-1 and TRBJ2-2, with 13 nucleotides matching TRBD2. V dropped 3 bases and J dropped 6; count of bases not matched to a gene: 5. Germline loops: CDR1 SGHRS, CDR2 YFSETQ. CDR3 length equals 16 residues. In nucleotides, the CDR3 is TGCGCCAGCAGCTCCGGAACTAGCGGGGGGGCCGGGGAGCTGTTTTTT. It is translated as CASSSGTSGGAGELFF.

The V and J genes are TRBV11-3 and TRBJ2-5; unclear D gene. This CDR3 has 14 amino acids. Trimming cost V 6 bases and J 3 bases, with 14 bases left between them. The V gene's germline CDR1 is SGHNT and CDR2 YENEEA. CDR3 residues: CASRSGTGEETQYF. CDR3 sequence (DNA): TGTGCCAGCAGGTCGGGTACCGGCGAAGAGACCCAGTACTTC.

The DNA for the CDR3 is TGTGCCAGCAGCGTTTCTAGCGAGAACACCGGGGAGCTGTTTTTT. Translating it yields CASSVSSENTGELFF. This chain links TRBV9 with TRBJ2-2, with a tentative D call TRBD2 (6 bases). This CDR3 spans 15 amino acids. Trimming removed 2 bases at V and 1 base at J, with 9 bases between. CDR1 and CDR2 from the germline V gene are SGDLS and YYNGEE.

The rearrangement links TRBV4-3 to TRBJ2-7, with 7 positions matching TRBD1. In germline, CDR1 is LGHNA, CDR2 YSLEER. Trimming cost V 4 bases and J 4 bases; bases outside gene matches: 4. The CDR3 loop spans 13 amino acids. Here the CDR3 reads CASSRDRQYEQYF. CDR3 DNA: TGCGCCAGCAGCCGGGACAGACAATACGAGCAGTACTTC.

This chain uses TRBV7-2 with TRBJ2-5, with a weak D call TRBD2 (6 bases). Trimming removed 1 base at V and 2 bases at J, with 11 bases between. CDR3 size: 15 residues. Germline-derived CDR1 and CDR2 are SGHTA and FQGNSA. CDR3 nucleotide sequence: TGTGCCAGCAGCTTAGTGGTGGGGGGTCAAGAGACCCAGTACTTC. It is translated as CASSLVVGGQETQYF.